This passage covers 8 T cell receptor beta chains from one sample sequenced in a study of shared clonotypes between healthy human individuals. Profiled with immunoSEQ multiplex PCR; TCRdb holds only in-frame clones, not every one. The sample lists over a million clones, around four fifths seen once, with 1.2% to 1.5% in the top ten. The sequenced sample consisted of memory CD4+ T cells sorted from blood. The subset: CD45RA-negative fraction. All receptors derive from a man aged 18 to 30 in good health.

J is TRBJ2-3 and V is TRBV30, with TRBD1 matching 7 bases. J gave up 2 bases and V 8 bases, and 13 bases lay outside the gene matches. This CDR3 region has 15 residues. In germline, CDR1 is GTSNPN, CDR2 SVGIG (reference sequence). CDR3 nucleotide sequence: TGTGCCGTTAGACTCCGGGACAGAAACACAGATACGCAGTATTTT. It encodes CAVRLRDRNTDTQYF.

This clone was seen only a few times. V and J are TRBV11-2 and TRBJ1-1; no clear D. Germline lookup yields CDR1 SGHAT and CDR2 FQNNGV. CDR3 length: 15 residues. V was shortened by 7 bases and J by 5 bases, with 20 bases between the two germline ends. The CDR3 nucleotides are TGTGCCAGCATCACTGGCTCGGGAGTTGGGACTGAAGCTTTCTTT. It encodes CASITGSGVGTEAFF. Full variable domain (missing parts from reference TRBV11-2 and TRBJ1-1): EAGVAQSPRYKIIEKRQSVAFWCNPISGHATLYWYQQILGQGPKLLIQFQNNGVVDDSQLPKDRFSAERLKGVDSTLKIQPAKLEDSAVYLCASITGSGVGTEAFFGQGTRLTVV.

As for this clone: The same CDR3 also results from other DNA sequences found in this sample. This chain joins TRBV18 and TRBJ2-7; D not certain. Trimming shortened V by 3 bases and J by 4 bases, and 7 bases separated the two germline ends. The CDR3 has 12 amino acids. In germline, CDR1 is KGHSH, CDR2 LQKENI. The CDR3, as DNA: TGTGCCAGCTCACCGACGGTATACGAGCAGTACTTC. It yields the protein CASSPTVYEQYF.

This chain joins TRBV7-6 and TRBJ2-5; TRBD2 is a possible D gene (5 bases). V shed 5 bases and J shed 4 bases, with 14 bases lying between them. Germline CDR1 is SGHVS and CDR2 is FNYEAQ. The CDR3 is 14 residues long. In DNA, the CDR3 is TGTGCCAGCAGCCTAGACACGGCGGGAGAGACCCAGTACTTC. This sequence encodes CASSLDTAGETQYF.

This chain connects TRBV11-1 to TRBJ1-1, with D unresolved. The germline V and J ends were trimmed by 4 bases and 0 bases, with 15 bases remaining between them. Looked up from germline, CDR1 is SGHAT and CDR2 is FQDESV (reference sequence). This CDR3 is 16 amino acids long. The CDR3, as DNA: TGTGCCAGCAGCTCCAGACGGGGAGTCATGAACACTGAAGCTTTCTTT. It encodes CASSSRRGVMNTEAFF.

The chain links TRBV6-5 to TRBJ2-3; a possible D gene is TRBD1 (6 bases). Trimming stripped 7 bases from V and 3 bases from J, with 11 bases between. There are 13 residues in the CDR3. CDR1 and CDR2 from the germline V gene are MNHEY and SVGAGI. The CDR3 sequence: CASTEGGTDTQYF. DNA for the CDR3: TGTGCCAGCACAGAAGGGGGAACAGATACGCAGTATTTT.

With respect to this clone: Distinct nucleotide sequences in the sample also encode this CDR3. The V gene is TRBV9, the J gene TRBJ2-3, with D unclear. Germline CDR1 and CDR2: SGDLS and YYNGEE. V lost 0 bases, J lost 4 bases, and 9 bases lay in between. The CDR3 sequence is 14 residues long. As DNA, the CDR3 is TGTGCCAGCAGCGTAGGCCCGGGCGCAGATACGCAGTATTTT. Translating gives CASSVGPGADTQYF.

This clone was seen more than once but under ten times. The chain employs TRBV5-1 and TRBJ1-2; D ambiguous. The CDR3 covers 14 residues. CDR1 and CDR2 (germline): SGHRS, YFSETQ. V lost 0 bases and J 4 bases, leaving 10 bases between the germline ends. The CDR3 region has the DNA TGCGCCAGCAGCTTGGGTCAGGTCTCCTATGGCTACACCTTC. Protein sequence: CASSLGQVSYGYTF.